This T cell receptor beta chain emerged from a study of monozygotic twins with inflammatory bowel disease (dated by TCRdb to about 2019). Broadly, across the study: The full study comprised around 28 monozygotic twin pairs: nine German pairs (four IBD-concordant, five IBD-discordant) and 19 IBD-discordant Danish pairs. Within discordant pairs, disease-associated traits were sought mainly by comparing IBD patients with their genetically identical healthy co-twins. Each individual had, on average, about 151 000 unique TCRalpha sequences and 181 000 unique TCRbeta sequences available for analysis. Summary of the overall study and its limitations: A decrease in TCRbeta repertoire diversity, as measured by inverse Simpson index, was observed in IBD patients compared with their healthy co-twins. Background noise and inter-individual variability may have been introduced into the repertoires by the differing immunosuppressive treatments among patients. Concordant and discordant twins showed no difference in repertoire similarity, possibly because of limited statistical power. Different T cell subtypes could not be distinguished in the analysis. No single strong signal or clonotype linked to IBD turned up in the results, so the idea that one exists was not supported. IBD patients shared fewer clonotypes with other individuals than healthy twins did, most markedly in patients showing signs of disease activity.

The germline V gene (reference sequence) yields SGHKS for CDR1 and YYEKEE for CDR2. The CDR3 spans 14 residues, from the cysteine through the phenylalanine. The DNA is unrecorded. Library preparation employed 5' RACE. For each TCR library, approximately 3.5 ug of total RNA was used. For each sample, cDNA synthesis with SMARTScribe reverse transcriptase was split into eight separate reactions. During cDNA synthesis, unique molecular identifiers containing a 6-nucleotide sample barcode were introduced by template switching. Amplification of TCRalpha and TCRbeta cDNA involved two nested PCRs of 16 and 9 cycles, and each PCR was followed by bead purification. Before amplification, the cDNA was treated with uracil DNA-glycosylase and purified using the QIAquick PCR purification kit. The second PCR was the step at which Illumina TruSeq-compatible adapters and sample-specific barcodes were added. TapeStation and Qubit were used to check library quality and concentration, and 4 to 6 ng of each library went into the pool. The pooled libraries were sequenced with 2 x 100 bp reads and custom sequencing primers on an Illumina HiSeq2500 single-index Rapid Run. On the study's bioinformatics: MiGEC version 1.2.6 was used for UMI-based consensus assembly to correct PCR and sequencing errors. MiXCR version 2.1.1 was used to carry out V(D)J alignment, clonotype assembly and CDR3 extraction. Normalisation of gene usage, clonotype sharing and MAIT/NKT TCR abundance was achieved by analysing the top 1000, 10 000 and 20 000 clonotypes per sample. After downsampling to 27 000 UMIs, diversity was calculated as the inverse Simpson index using the vegan R package. Paired Mann-Whitney U tests were applied to discordant twin pairs, with Benjamini-Hochberg correction for multiple testing. TCRdb reprocessed the raw reads; every CDR3 protein sequence is a single record, and DNA is not supplied. What appears here as the V and J calls and clone size reflects TCRdb's work, not the paper's. This sample's table lists nearly 450,000 distinct CDR3 sequences. 2% to 3% of the sample lies in the top ten.

From each donor, an approximately 2.5 ml peripheral blood sample was collected into PAXgene tubes and stored at -80 degrees C. Total RNA was isolated from whole blood with the PAXgene blood miRNA kit on an automated QIAcube, without T cell sorting. Deep TCRalpha and TCRbeta repertoire profiling with unique molecular barcoding was performed on peripheral blood of monozygotic twin pairs concordant or discordant for inflammatory bowel disease. Smoking habits were recorded for all twin pairs, with individuals classified as current, former or never smokers. Regarding this clonotype: Its target antigen remains unknown.

The sample was blood. The sequence derives from a human donor with ulcerative colitis or Crohn's disease, or a healthy co-twin of an affected twin (not recorded which). The rearranged chain carries TRBV5-5 and TRBJ1-1; TCRdb gives TRBD1 as the D gene, but with no DNA this cannot be confirmed. The CDR3 protein sequence reads: CASSFDRKNTEAFF.